The 13 T cell receptor beta chains below were found in one sample sequenced in a study of CD8 T cells in Susac syndrome. The authors reverse transcribed 0.5 to 1 ug RNA with random hexamers. TCRdb called the immunoSEQ multiplex PCR reads again in MiXCR, with one record for every CDR3 protein. The sample has fewer than 90,000 distinct CDR3 sequences; approximately 93% are singletons. Sequenced input: CD8+ T cells from PBMCs. These receptors came from a human donor with Susac syndrome.

This chain connects TRBV28 to TRBJ1-1; 11 bases agree with TRBD1. Trimming cost V 6 bases and J 10 bases; bases outside gene matches: 10. The CDR3 extends over 14 amino acids. Germline assignment: CDR1 MDHEN and CDR2 SYDVKM. The DNA of the CDR3 is TGTGCCAGCAGCCTGTATGGACAGGGGGCGCGAGCTTTCTTT. Translation: CASSLYGQGARAFF.

A remark on this clonotype: An end of the junction differs from the germline gene, which may be a read error. The rearrangement uses TRBV27 and TRBJ1-2; perhaps TRBD1 as D (5 bases). Germline values: CDR1 MNHEY, CDR2 SMNVEV (reference sequence). This CDR3 region has 17 residues. CDR3 DNA sequence: TGTACCAGCAGTTCAATTTTCGTGGCAGGGATTCCCTATGGCTACACCTTC. Translation gives CTSSSIFVAGIPYGYTF.

This rearrangement joins TRBV20-1 to TRBJ2-1, with a tentative D call TRBD2 (5 bases). CDR1 DFQATT and CDR2 SNEGSKA come from the germline V gene (reference sequence). V lost 0 bases, J lost 5 bases, and 14 bases lay in between. The CDR3 runs to 15 residues. CDR3 sequence: CSAREAQRLHNEQFF. The CDR3 nucleotides read TGCAGTGCTAGAGAGGCACAACGACTACACAATGAGCAGTTCTTC.

This clonotype was counted a single time. V gene TRBV5-4 combines with J gene TRBJ2-1; 7 bases line up with TRBD2. Germline V lookup: CDR1 SGHNT, CDR2 YYREEE (reference sequence). V trimming: 6 bases; J trimming: 6 bases; junction bases outside the gene matches: 15. This CDR3 is built from 16 residues. The CDR3: CASTSEMASGFNEQFF. The CDR3 DNA sequence: TGTGCCAGCACCTCGGAGATGGCTAGCGGTTTCAATGAGCAGTTCTTC.

This chain uses TRBV9 with TRBJ2-7; 7 bases fit TRBD1. Germline V lookup: CDR1 SGDLS, CDR2 YYNGEE. The junction had 4 bases not matched to a gene; V was cut back by 0 bases and J by 7 bases. The CDR3 loop spans 13 amino acids. The CDR3 nucleotides read TGTGCCAGCAGCGTAGCTGGCAGGGGGGAGCAGTACTTC. It is translated as CASSVAGRGEQYF.

This sequence joins TRBV7-9 and TRBJ2-7, with 8 nucleotides matching TRBD1. V lost 1 base, J lost 2 bases, and 7 bases stayed unmatched. From germline, CDR1 is SEHNR and CDR2 FQNEAQ (reference sequence). The CDR3 sequence is 16 residues long. The DNA for the CDR3 is TGTGCCAGCAGCTTAGACTATGGGGGACAGGCCTACGAGCAGTACTTC. Amino acid sequence: CASSLDYGGQAYEQYF.

The gene calls are TRBV6-5 and TRBJ2-7; D perhaps matches TRBD2 (5 bases). The CDR3 consists of 12 residues. V was pared by 6 bases and J by 6 bases, with 12 bases between. Germline lookup yields CDR1 MNHEY and CDR2 SVGAGI. In DNA form, the CDR3 reads TGTGCCAGCAGCCGGGAAGGTCTCGAGCAGTACTTC. Translation gives CASSREGLEQYF.

This clonotype was recorded once. CDR3 region: CSARGTGLAKNIQYF. CDR3 sequence (DNA): TGCAGTGCTAGAGGCACAGGGTTAGCCAAAAACATTCAGTACTTC. The chain combines TRBV20-1 with TRBJ2-4, with a possible D match to TRBD1 (6 bases). The CDR3 covers 15 residues. The V and J ends lost 1 base and 0 bases respectively, with 10 bases between them. Germline CDR1 reads DFQATT; CDR2 reads SNEGSKA (reference sequence).

The chain combines TRBV27 with TRBJ2-1; the match to TRBD2 covers 10 bases. CDR3 size: 16 residues. V lost 3 bases to trimming and J lost 9 bases; unmatched junction nucleotides: 11. The germline V gene has CDR1 MNHEY and CDR2 SMNVEV (reference sequence). The DNA for the CDR3 is TGTGCCAGCAGTTTTTTGTCGCTAGCGGGAGACCTTGAGCAGTTCTTC. It specifies CASSFLSLAGDLEQFF.

The V gene is TRBV6-6, the J gene TRBJ2-4; D not certain. This CDR3 has 12 residues. With 2 bases removed from V and 9 bases from J, the gap between germline ends came to 8 bases. CDR1 and CDR2 (germline): MNHNY, SVGAGI (reference sequence). The chain's CDR3 is CASSYERVIQYF. CDR3 nucleotides: TGTGCCAGCAGTTACGAAAGGGTCATTCAGTACTTC.

The V gene is TRBV9, the J gene TRBJ2-3; the D is unclear. Germline CDR1 is SGDLS and CDR2 is YYNGEE. The CDR3 is 13 residues long. V was clipped by 3 bases and J by 3 bases, with 8 bases between them. CDR3 residues: CASSESLTDTQYF. DNA of the CDR3: TGTGCCAGCAGCGAGAGCCTTACAGATACGCAGTATTTT.

J is TRBJ1-4 and V is TRBV20-1; no definite D call. CDR3 length equals 14 residues. CDR1 and CDR2 from the germline V gene are DFQATT and SNEGSKA (reference sequence). The V and J ends lost 3 bases and 0 bases respectively, with 8 bases between them. The CDR3 reads CSARSGATNEKLFF. DNA of the CDR3: TGCAGTGCTAGGAGCGGGGCAACTAATGAAAAACTGTTTTTT.

The rearrangement links TRBV4-2 to TRBJ2-7, with TRBD2 as a possible D gene (5 bases). CDR1 LGHNA and CDR2 YNFKEQ come from the germline V gene. The CDR3 is 19 amino acids. V shed 1 base and J shed 4 bases, with 26 bases lying between them. CDR3 sequence reads: CASSQGLGLKPRGRYEQYF. The CDR3 region has the DNA TGTGCCAGCAGCCAAGGTCTAGGACTGAAACCTCGAGGACGGTACGAGCAGTACTTC.